The rows below give T cell receptor beta chains drawn from one sample of a study of cytomegalovirus exposure and HLA in healthy donors. Data came from immunoSEQ multiplex PCR; TCRdb stores just in-frame clones and leaves some out. The repertoire holds about 240,000 clones, with around nine tenths as singletons. Specimen: PBMCs. The receptors were gathered from a man between 18 and 29 years old in good health and CMV-seronegative. Both conserved end residues are part of each CDR3. Fields, in order: V gene, clone size, D gene, J gene, CDR3 DNA, CDR3 protein. D genes are given only for firm matches. The size field is filled for only some rows; it gives once, few, many or a size class.

TRBV7-2	NA	NA	TRBJ2-7	TGTGCCAGCAGCCCCTCCCTAGCATTAGGCTCCTACGAGCAGTACTTC	CASSPSLALGSYEQYF
TRBV11-2	NA	NA	TRBJ1-6	TGTGCCAGCAGCTTATTACCGACAGACGGTTCACCCCTCCACTTT	CASSLLPTDGSPLHF
TRBV6-6	NA	TRBD1	TRBJ2-7	TGTGCCAGTGGACAGGGCCACGAGCAGTACTTC	CASGQGHEQYF
TRBV4-3	NA	TRBD1	TRBJ1-5	TGCGCCAGCAGCCTAGAACAGGGGCAGCCCCAGCATTTT	CASSLEQGQPQHF
TRBV28	NA	NA	TRBJ2-2	TGTGCCAGCATGGGAGAGGGGGGGAGCCGGGAGCTGTTTTTT	CASMGEGGSRELFF
TRBV5-6	NA	NA	TRBJ2-7	TGTGCCAGCAGCTTGCGACAGGCCTACGAGCAGTACTTC	CASSLRQAYEQYF
TRBV6-5	NA	NA	TRBJ2-1	TGTGCCAGCAGGCCCGGGGTTAGCGCTGCGCAGTTCTTC	CASRPGVSAAQFF
TRBV18	few	NA	TRBJ2-3	TGTGCCAGCTCACCAAAACTAGTTGATACGCAGTATTTT	CASSPKLVDTQYF
TRBV7-9	NA	NA	TRBJ2-1	TGTGCCAGCAGCCCCCGGGGGAGTCTGTCCTACAATGAGCAGTTCTTC	CASSPRGSLSYNEQFF
TRBV7-2	NA	NA	TRBJ2-5	TGTGCCAGCAGCTTATTTGCCGGAGTTGGGGAGACCCAGTACTTC	CASSLFAGVGETQYF
TRBV4-2	NA	NA	TRBJ1-3	TGTGCCAGCAGCCAATACAGGGCTGGAAACACCATATATTTT	CASSQYRAGNTIYF
TRBV19	few	NA	TRBJ1-2	TGTGCCAGTAGTCCCCGGCAGGCCTATGGCTACACCTTC	CASSPRQAYGYTF
TRBV15	NA	NA	TRBJ2-7	TGTGCCACCAGCAGAGAGCACAGGGAGTACGAGCAGTACTTC	CATSREHREYEQYF
TRBV7-2	NA	NA	TRBJ2-7	TGTGCCAGCAGCCAACGGGTGGTAACAGGGCCCCACGAGCAGTACTTC	CASSQRVVTGPHEQYF
TRBV29-1	NA	TRBD1	TRBJ1-1	TGCAGCGTCGGGGACAGGAAAAACACTGAAGCTTTCTTT	CSVGDRKNTEAFF
TRBV10-3	NA	TRBD1	TRBJ1-1	TGTGCCATCAGTGAGAGCCGGGACAGCACTGAAGCTTTCTTT	CAISESRDSTEAFF
TRBV6-7	NA	NA	TRBJ1-4	TGTGCCGGGGGAGGGACATCTCATGAAAAACTGTTTTTT	CAGGGTSHEKLFF
TRBV27	NA	NA	TRBJ1-1	TGTGCCAGCAGTTTTGGTTCCGGAGCGGCTATGAACACTGAAGCTTTCTTT	CASSFGSGAAMNTEAFF
TRBV27	NA	NA	TRBJ1-2	TGTGCCAGCAGTTTGAGGCAGACCTATGGCTACACCTTC	CASSLRQTYGYTF
TRBV11-2	NA	NA	TRBJ1-1	TGTGCCAGCAGCTTAGACCCGGGACAGAACACTGAAGCTTTCTTT	CASSLDPGQNTEAFF
TRBV27	NA	TRBD1	TRBJ2-7	TGTGCCAGCAAGGAGACAGGGGGTGCCTACGAGCAGTACTTC	CASKETGGAYEQYF
TRBV9	NA	TRBD2	TRBJ2-3	TGTGCCAGCAGCGTCCCCGGGACTAGCGGTACGCAGTATTTT	CASSVPGTSGTQYF
TRBV27	once	NA	TRBJ1-6	TGTGCCAGCAGTCGACTCTCGATCTCCTATAATTCACCCCTCCACTTT	CASSRLSISYNSPLHF
TRBV7-2	once	NA	TRBJ1-2	TGTGCCAGCAAGACCAGGTCCAACTATGGCTACACCTTC	CASKTRSNYGYTF
TRBV28	NA	TRBD1	TRBJ1-6	TGTGCCAGCACCGGACAGGGGATCAATAATTCACCCCTCCACTTT	CASTGQGINNSPLHF
TRBV29-1	few	NA	TRBJ1-3	TGCAGCGTTTCTCCGACAGGAAGAGGAAACACCATATATTTT	CSVSPTGRGNTIYF
TRBV6-1	NA	NA	TRBJ1-1	TGTGCCAGCAGTGCTGAGTTAGTGAACACTGAAGCTTTCTTT	CASSAELVNTEAFF
TRBV6-1	NA	NA	TRBJ1-1	TGTGCCAGCAGTGACTGGGACATAACTGAAGCTTTCTTT	CASSDWDITEAFF
TRBV7-9	NA	NA	TRBJ2-7	TGTGCCAGCAGCTCTTTTACCAGGGCGTACGAGCAGTACTTC	CASSSFTRAYEQYF
TRBV5-4	NA	NA	TRBJ2-2	TGTGCCAGCAGCTTGGGAAAAACGGTGTCCGGGGAGCTGTTTTTT	CASSLGKTVSGELFF
TRBV9	NA	TRBD2	TRBJ2-7	TGTGCCAGCCGCAGGACTAGCGGGGTTGCGGCCCTTACCGAGCAGTACTTC	CASRRTSGVAALTEQYF
TRBV25-1	NA	TRBD1	TRBJ1-6	TGTGCCAGCAGGGACAGGGGTTCCTATAATTCACCCCTCCACTTT	CASRDRGSYNSPLHF
TRBV29-1	NA	TRBD1	TRBJ1-4	TGCAGCGTCGCCCCCACAGGGGGCGCGGCAGCAAGAGAAAAACTGTTTTTT	CSVAPTGGAAAREKLFF
TRBV7-9	NA	TRBD2	TRBJ2-7	TGTGCCAGCAGCTCCACTAGCGGGAGTTCCTACGAGCAGTACTTC	CASSSTSGSSYEQYF
TRBV2	NA	TRBD2	TRBJ2-1	TGTGCCACCCTAGCGGTGGGCTTGAGTGAGCAGTTCTTC	CATLAVGLSEQFF
TRBV2	NA	TRBD1	TRBJ1-2	TGTGCCAGCAGTGATGGACAGGGTGCGATATATGGCTACACCTTC	CASSDGQGAIYGYTF
TRBV7-9	NA	NA	TRBJ1-1	TGTGCCAGCAGCTTAGCTCTTCCGAACACTGAAGCTTTCTTT	CASSLALPNTEAFF
TRBV28	NA	NA	TRBJ1-5	TGTGCCAGCAGTTTTGGACAGAACAATCAGCCCCAGCATTTT	CASSFGQNNQPQHF
TRBV15	NA	TRBD1	TRBJ1-1	TGTGCCACCAGCAGAGTAGGGACAGGGGGGCCTGAAGCTTTCTTT	CATSRVGTGGPEAFF
TRBV29-1	NA	NA	TRBJ1-1	TGCAGCGCCCGACAGGACATGAACACTGAAGCTTTCTTT	CSARQDMNTEAFF
TRBV9	NA	TRBD1	TRBJ2-5	TGTGCCAGCAGCGGGACAGGACACGAGACCCAGTACTTC	CASSGTGHETQYF
TRBV28	once	NA	TRBJ1-3	TGTGCCAGCAGTTTTGCGGACTCTGGAAACACCATATATTTT	CASSFADSGNTIYF